This T cell receptor beta chain emerged from a study of T cell responses to AZD1222 COVID-19 vaccine. Study in general: The study pooled second doses at about 4 or about 12 weeks. General study findings and limits: The donor group comprised mostly white British people and more females; the analysis possibly underestimated clonal diversity. With dominance at 160-218 and 743-854, vaccine-associated CD4 TCRs spanned spike.

Profiled with immunoSEQ multiplex PCR; TCRdb holds only in-frame clones, not every one. The sample records roughly 170,000 clones, almost 90% being singletons. The germline V and J ends were trimmed by 1 base and 9 bases, with 13 bases remaining between them. The germline CDR1 and CDR2 sequences are KGHSH and LQKENI. The CDR3 runs 15 residues. This clone came up once. Its antigen remains unidentified. The rearrangement uses TRBV18 and TRBJ1-6, with D unclear. This TCR was sampled from an adult in good health. Specimen: peripheral blood, collected on day 0 of AZD1222 vaccination. The CDR3 reads CASSPLLPDGSPLHF. Here the CDR3 DNA reads TGTGCCAGCTCACCACTACTCCCGGATGGTTCACCCCTCCACTTT.